Given below is one T cell receptor (beta chain) in context. Germline and junction disagree at one end, which may indicate a read error. This sample stems from a study of blood T cell repertoires in COVID-19. CDR1 and CDR2 (germline): SNHLY, FYNNEI. CDR3 length: 13 amino acids. TCRdb's table, derived via immunoSEQ multiplex PCR, lists solely in-frame clones and lacks some. This sample yields 60,000 to 75,000 clones, of which roughly four fifths are seen a single time; about a tenth belongs to the top ten. This TCR came from a woman aged 80 or over with acute or convalescent COVID-19. The sequenced sample was peripheral blood. V is TRBV2 and J is TRBJ1-1, with a weak D call TRBD1 (5 bases). The CDR3 nucleotides read TGTGCCAGCATTGAAGGGGCCGGCACTGAAGCTTTCTTT. Translating it yields CASIEGAGTEAFF.